The 6 T cell receptor beta chains in this list originate from one sample, sequenced in a study of OX40 agonist ivuxolimab in advanced cancers. Generated by immunoSEQ multiplex PCR, the TCRdb table keeps only in-frame clones and is missing some. The table shows approximately 52,000 clones, with 94% occurring only once. The sample consisted of CD4+ or CD8+ T cells sorted from blood, taken in a trial of the OX40 agonist ivuxolimab. Receptors were obtained from an adult with an advanced solid tumor such as melanoma, head and neck, liver or kidney cancer.

This chain uses TRBV6-1 with TRBJ1-4; unclear D gene. Germline loops: CDR1 MNHNS, CDR2 SASEGT. Trimming removed 4 bases from V and 3 bases from J, with 12 bases in between. There are 15 residues in the CDR3. The CDR3 DNA reads as TGTGCCAGCAGTGGCGAGGACGGTTCTAATGAAAAACTGTTTTTT. Amino acids: CASSGEDGSNEKLFF.

The chain is built from TRBV7-9 and TRBJ1-3; D ambiguous. Germline assignment: CDR1 SEHNR and CDR2 FQNEAQ (reference sequence). Trimming took 1 base from V and 3 from J, leaving 7 bases between them. This CDR3 has 14 residues. The CDR3 nucleotides read TGTGCCAGCAGCTTAGAGGGCGGTGGAAACACCATATATTTT. This gives the protein CASSLEGGGNTIYF.

This clone was counted a few times. The V gene is TRBV6-5, the J gene TRBJ2-1; perhaps D is TRBD1 or TRBD2 (6 bases each). This CDR3 has 14 amino acids. V lost 2 bases to trimming and J lost 4 bases, with 9 bases between them. CDR1 MNHEY and CDR2 SVGAGI come from the germline V gene. The CDR3 DNA reads TGTGCCAGCAGTTACGGGGGGCCGTACAATGAGCAGTTCTTC. Encoded protein: CASSYGGPYNEQFF.

CDR3 region: CAWTGGASYNEQFF. CDR3 nucleotides: TGTGCCTGGACAGGGGGCGCCTCCTACAATGAGCAGTTCTTC. This chain links TRBV30 with TRBJ2-1, with 8 bases that match TRBD1. The CDR3 has 14 residues. The germline CDR1 and CDR2 sequences are GTSNPN and SVGIG (reference sequence). The V segment lost 4 bases and the J segment 0 bases; nucleotides outside the gene matches: 2.

This rearrangement joins TRBV4-1 to TRBJ2-7; possibly TRBD1 or TRBD2 for D (6 bases each). Germline V gives CDR1 MGHRA, CDR2 YSYEKL. V was pared by 0 bases and J by 4 bases, with 13 bases between. The CDR3 length is 15 residues. CDR3 in DNA: TGCGCCAGCAGCCAAGAAGGAGGGGGGTGGTACGAGCAGTACTTC. Its protein is CASSQEGGGWYEQYF.

The chain couples TRBV6-1 to TRBJ1-2; 9 bases match TRBD1. Germline V gene sequence: CDR1 MNHNS, CDR2 SASEGT. V shed 0 bases and J 6 bases; nucleotides not matched to a gene: 5. CDR3 length: 15 residues. The CDR3 bases are TGTGCCAGCAGTGAAGCATCGACAGGGGGGGATGGCTACACCTTC. It translates to CASSEASTGGDGYTF.